The 13 T cell receptor beta chains below were found in one sample sequenced in a study of T cells in Graves' hyperthyroidism and ophthalmopathy. Amplification of TCR beta CDR3 regions used RNA as the template. First-round RT-PCR with HTBI primers amplified the TCR CDR3 region. One entry per CDR3 protein, called by TCRdb with MiXCR from the multiplex PCR reads. The profile shows 480,000 or so distinct CDR3 sequences, about 15% of them singletons. Source material: blood. The receptors originated from a woman younger than 30 with Graves' hyperthyroidism.

This chain uses TRBV19 with TRBJ2-1, with D perhaps TRBD1 (6 bases). V lost 5 bases, J lost 1 base, and 15 bases lay in between. Germline V gene data show CDR1 as LNHDA and CDR2 as SQIVND (reference sequence). There are 16 residues in the CDR3. The CDR3 sequence: CASSPHRGRSYNEQFF. DNA of the CDR3: TGTGCCAGTAGTCCCCATAGGGGGAGATCCTACAATGAGCAGTTCTTC.

This clonotype showed up many times. The chain joins TRBV24-1 to TRBJ2-2; D not resolved. CDR1 is KGHDR, CDR2 SFDVKD, per germline. Trimming removed 4 bases at V and 5 bases at J, with 22 bases between. This CDR3 comprises 18 residues. This CDR3 reads CATSDSSAELGLTGELFF. The CDR3 DNA reads TGTGCCACCAGTGACAGCAGCGCGGAATTAGGGTTGACCGGGGAGCTGTTTTTT.

This clonotype showed up many times. This rearrangement joins TRBV12-5 to TRBJ1-1; D is undetermined. Trimming removed 3 bases from V and 1 base from J, with 12 bases in between. Germline V lookup: CDR1 LGHNT, CDR2 FRNRAP. CDR3 length: 15 residues. CDR3 protein: CASGLGRNTNTEAFF. The CDR3 DNA follows: TGTGCTAGTGGTTTAGGCAGGAATACGAACACTGAAGCTTTCTTT.

The chain's CDR3 is CASTTDPLSGNTIYF. The CDR3 DNA reads as TGTGCCAGCACGACTGACCCTCTCTCTGGAAACACCATATATTTT. The chain has TRBV9 and TRBJ1-3; D uncertain. Germline V gene sequence: CDR1 SGDLS, CDR2 YYNGEE. Between the trimmed V and J ends, which lost 6 bases and 0 bases, there was a span of 13 bases. This CDR3 comprises 15 residues. Complete variable domain (other parts from reference TRBV9 and TRBJ1-3): DSGVTQTPKHLITATGQRVTLRCSPRSGDLSVYWYQQSLDQGLQFLIQYYNGEERAKGNILERFSAQQFPDLHSELNLSSLELGDSALYFCASTTDPLSGNTIYFGEGSWLTVV.

Note on this clonotype: A much larger clone lies one base from this, so it may be a read error. The chain links TRBV27 to TRBJ1-1; 8 bases match TRBD1. Germline-derived CDR1 and CDR2 are MNHEY and SMNVEV (reference sequence). This CDR3 is 15 amino acids long. As DNA, the CDR3 is TGTGTCAGCAGGCCAGGGGGCGCGGGGAACACTGAAGCTTTCTTT. It translates to CVSRPGGAGNTEAFF.

In this sample, this clonotype turned up many times. The chain links TRBV20-1 to TRBJ1-5, with D possibly TRBD1 on 6 matching bases. CDR1 and CDR2 (germline): DFQATT, SNEGSKA (reference sequence). Trimming removed 3 bases from V and 4 bases from J, with 19 bases in between. This CDR3 is built from 16 residues. The CDR3 spells CSASPLPDSRNQPQHF. The CDR3 bases are TGCAGTGCTAGCCCCCTCCCGGACAGCCGTAATCAGCCCCAGCATTTT.

This clonotype was seen ten or more times. V and J are TRBV3-1 and TRBJ2-3, with D tentatively TRBD1 (5 bases). Germline V gene sequence: CDR1 LGHDT, CDR2 YNNKEL (reference sequence). The CDR3 is 13 residues long. V gave up 4 bases and J gave up 5 bases, with 10 bases separating them. CDR3 nucleotide sequence: TGTGCCAGCAGCCCTCCAGGGTTAGATACGCAGTATTTT. Protein sequence: CASSPPGLDTQYF.

For this clonotype: Its ends do not fully match the called genes, so a read error is possible. The chain employs TRBV24-1 and TRBJ2-1; 11 bases align to TRBD2. The CDR3 contains 14 residues. CDR1 KGHDR and CDR2 SFDVKD come from the germline V gene. The CDR3, as DNA: TGTGCCACCGGGGGACTAGCGGACTACAGTGAGCAGTTCTTC. Its protein is CATGGLADYSEQFF.

The V call is TRBV20-1, the J call TRBJ1-1, with D unclear. This CDR3 region has 13 residues. Germline V gene data show CDR1 as DFQATT and CDR2 as SNEGSKA (reference sequence). V gave up 4 bases and J gave up 5 bases, with 14 bases separating them. The CDR3 spells CSAIKERDTEAFF. In nucleotides, the CDR3 is TGCAGTGCTATTAAAGAAAGGGATACTGAAGCTTTCTTT.

The genes are TRBV29-1 and TRBJ2-1, with 10 positions matching TRBD2. V shed 8 bases and J 10 bases; nucleotides not matched to a gene: 11. This CDR3 contains 13 residues. Germline CDR1 is SQVTM and CDR2 is ANQGSEA. DNA for the CDR3: TGCAGCTCCAAGGTAGGACTAGCGGCGGAGCAGTTCTTC. Its protein product is CSSKVGLAAEQFF.

This clonotype was seen repeatedly, ten times or more. The chain couples TRBV27 to TRBJ1-2; 7 positions agree with TRBD1. V was pared by 6 bases and J by 8 bases, with 15 bases of the junction left unmatched. The CDR3 consists of 15 residues. Germline CDR1 MNHEY, CDR2 SMNVEV (reference sequence). The CDR3 reads CASRGPTGNDGGYTF. CDR3 nucleotides: TGTGCCAGCAGGGGTCCGACAGGGAATGACGGCGGCTACACCTTC.

V usage is TRBV3-1 and J usage is TRBJ1-1; possibly TRBD1 for D (5 bases). Germline V gene sequence: CDR1 LGHDT, CDR2 YNNKEL (reference sequence). CDR3 length equals 14 residues. V lost 4 bases and J 1 base, leaving 10 bases between the germline ends. CDR3 amino acids: CASSPEQGNTEAFF. DNA of the CDR3: TGTGCCAGCAGCCCCGAGCAGGGGAACACTGAAGCTTTCTTT.

This clonotype was seen a handful of times. The chain recombines TRBV6-1 with TRBJ2-7; tentative D call: TRBD2 (5 bases). Trimming removed 2 bases at V and 2 bases at J, with 10 bases between. The CDR3 length is 14 residues. From germline, CDR1 is MNHNS and CDR2 SASEGT. CDR3 residues: CASSESTSPYEQYV. CDR3 DNA: TGTGCCAGCAGTGAATCAACTAGTCCCTACGAGCAGTACGTC.